This T cell receptor beta chain originates from a study of blood T cell repertoires in COVID-19. Across the study: Sites across the United States, Italy and Spain contributed samples from acute and convalescent COVID-19. From T cells, B-cell-depleted T cells, or PBMCs came the material, which was cDNA or gDNA.

V was trimmed by 9 bases and J by 5 bases, leaving 25 bases between them. Germline V lookup: CDR1 LNHDA, CDR2 SQIVND (reference sequence). CDR3 length: 16 amino acids. Source study methods: How many nucleated cells were present was estimated from reference gene primer amplification. Profiling relied on immunoSEQ multiplex PCR, and the TCRdb table lists in-frame clones only, not all of them. V, J and clone size are those of that table, while D and trimming were read from the DNA. The data contain roughly 40,000 clones, roughly 86% of them singletons. The TCR sequence derives from a man between 65 and 85 years old with acute or convalescent COVID-19. The chain joins TRBV19 to TRBJ1-1, with D perhaps matching TRBD1 (5 bases). What was sequenced was peripheral blood. The CDR3, as DNA: TGTGCCAGCCCTACCCGCCTTCGGGGGGGGGAGACTGAAGCTTTCTTT. Its translation is CASPTRLRGGETEAFF.